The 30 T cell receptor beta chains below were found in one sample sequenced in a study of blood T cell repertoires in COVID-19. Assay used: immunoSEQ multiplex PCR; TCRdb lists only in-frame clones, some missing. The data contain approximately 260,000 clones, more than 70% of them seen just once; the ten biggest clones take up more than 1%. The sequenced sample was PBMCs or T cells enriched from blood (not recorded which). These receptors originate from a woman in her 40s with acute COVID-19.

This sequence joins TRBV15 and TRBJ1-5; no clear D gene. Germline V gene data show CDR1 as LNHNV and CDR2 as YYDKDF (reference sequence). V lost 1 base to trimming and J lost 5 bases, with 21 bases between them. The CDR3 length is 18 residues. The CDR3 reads CATSRVVKGRRGYQPQHF. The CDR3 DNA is TGTGCCACCAGCAGAGTGGTGAAAGGACGTAGAGGGTATCAGCCCCAGCATTTT.

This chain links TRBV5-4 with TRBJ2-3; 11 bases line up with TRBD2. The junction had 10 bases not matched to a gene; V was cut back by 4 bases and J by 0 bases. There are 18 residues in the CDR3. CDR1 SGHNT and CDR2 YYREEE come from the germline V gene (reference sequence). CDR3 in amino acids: CASSPLLAGDLSTDTQYF. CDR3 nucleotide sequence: TGTGCCAGCAGCCCGCTACTAGCGGGAGACCTTAGCACAGATACGCAGTATTTT.

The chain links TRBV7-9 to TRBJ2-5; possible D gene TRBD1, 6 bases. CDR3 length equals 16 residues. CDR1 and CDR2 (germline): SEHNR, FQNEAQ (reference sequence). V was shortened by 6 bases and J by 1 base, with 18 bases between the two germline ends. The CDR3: CASSRQPQGIQETQYF. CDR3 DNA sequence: TGTGCCAGCAGTCGTCAACCACAGGGAATCCAAGAGACCCAGTACTTC.

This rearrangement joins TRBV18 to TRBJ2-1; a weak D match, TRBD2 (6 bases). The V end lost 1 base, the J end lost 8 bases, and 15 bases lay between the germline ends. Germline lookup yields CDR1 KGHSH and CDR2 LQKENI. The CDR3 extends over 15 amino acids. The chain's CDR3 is CASSPQYRESDEQFF. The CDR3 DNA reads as TGTGCCAGCTCACCACAGTATCGGGAGAGCGATGAGCAGTTCTTC.

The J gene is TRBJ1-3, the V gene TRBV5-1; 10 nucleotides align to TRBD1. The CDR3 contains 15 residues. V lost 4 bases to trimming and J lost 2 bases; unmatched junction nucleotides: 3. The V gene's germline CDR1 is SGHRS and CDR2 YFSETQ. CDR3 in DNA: TGCGCCAGCAGCACCGGGACAGGGGCTGGAAACACCATATATTTT. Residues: CASSTGTGAGNTIYF.

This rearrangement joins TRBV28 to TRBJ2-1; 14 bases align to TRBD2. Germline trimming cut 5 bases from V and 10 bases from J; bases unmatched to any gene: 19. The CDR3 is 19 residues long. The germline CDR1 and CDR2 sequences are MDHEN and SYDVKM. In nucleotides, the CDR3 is TGTGCCAGCAGTCACGAAAGGACTAGCGGGAGGTACGGGTACGAGGAGCAGTTCTTC. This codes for CASSHERTSGRYGYEEQFF.

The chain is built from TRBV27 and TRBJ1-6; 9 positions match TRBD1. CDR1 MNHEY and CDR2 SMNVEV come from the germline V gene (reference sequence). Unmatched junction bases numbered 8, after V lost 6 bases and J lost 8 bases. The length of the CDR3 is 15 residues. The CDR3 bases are TGTGCCAGCAGCTTGGACAGGGGAGTATATTCACCCCTCCACTTT. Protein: CASSLDRGVYSPLHF.

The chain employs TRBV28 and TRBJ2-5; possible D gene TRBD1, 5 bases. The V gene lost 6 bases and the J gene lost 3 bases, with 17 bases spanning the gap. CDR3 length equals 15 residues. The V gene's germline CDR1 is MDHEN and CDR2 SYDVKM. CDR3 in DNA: TGTGCCAGCAGCCTTTCAGGGCAGGTCGAAGAGACCCAGTACTTC. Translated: CASSLSGQVEETQYF.

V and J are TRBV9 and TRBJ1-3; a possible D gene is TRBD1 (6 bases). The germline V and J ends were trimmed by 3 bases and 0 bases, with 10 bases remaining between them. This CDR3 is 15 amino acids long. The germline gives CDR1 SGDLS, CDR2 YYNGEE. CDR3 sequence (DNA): TGTGCCAGCAGCGCGACAGGCTTCTCTGGAAACACCATATATTTT. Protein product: CASSATGFSGNTIYF.

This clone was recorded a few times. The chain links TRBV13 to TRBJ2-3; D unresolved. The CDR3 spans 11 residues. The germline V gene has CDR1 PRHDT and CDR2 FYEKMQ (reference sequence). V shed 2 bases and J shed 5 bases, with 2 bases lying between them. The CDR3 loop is CASSLLDTQYF. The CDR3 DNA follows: TGTGCCAGCAGCTTACTAGATACGCAGTATTTT.

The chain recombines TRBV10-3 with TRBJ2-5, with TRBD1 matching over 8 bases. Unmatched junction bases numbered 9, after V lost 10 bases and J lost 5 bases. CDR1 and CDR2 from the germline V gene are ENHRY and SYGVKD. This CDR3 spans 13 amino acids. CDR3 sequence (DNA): TGTGCCACCGGACAGGGCATGGGGGAGACCCAGTACTTC. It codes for CATGQGMGETQYF.

The CDR3: CASNRVPTDTQYF. In DNA form, the CDR3 reads TGTGCCAGTAACCGCGTGCCCACAGATACGCAGTATTTT. This rearrangement joins TRBV19 to TRBJ2-3; D remains unclear. Trimming removed 7 bases at V and 2 bases at J, with 10 bases between. The germline gives CDR1 LNHDA, CDR2 SQIVND (reference sequence). The CDR3 covers 13 residues.

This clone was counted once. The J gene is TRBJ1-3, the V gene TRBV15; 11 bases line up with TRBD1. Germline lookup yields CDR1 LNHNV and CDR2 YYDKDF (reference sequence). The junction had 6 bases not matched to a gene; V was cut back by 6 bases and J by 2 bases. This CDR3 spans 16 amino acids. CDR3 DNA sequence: TGTGCCACCAGTAGGGACAGGGGGTTCGCTGGAAACACCATATATTTT. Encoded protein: CATSRDRGFAGNTIYF.

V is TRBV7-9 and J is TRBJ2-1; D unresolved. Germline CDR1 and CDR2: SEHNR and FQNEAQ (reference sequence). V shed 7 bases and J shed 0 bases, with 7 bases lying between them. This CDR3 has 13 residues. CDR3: CASTLSSYNEQFF. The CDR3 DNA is TGTGCCAGCACCCTCAGCTCCTACAATGAGCAGTTCTTC.

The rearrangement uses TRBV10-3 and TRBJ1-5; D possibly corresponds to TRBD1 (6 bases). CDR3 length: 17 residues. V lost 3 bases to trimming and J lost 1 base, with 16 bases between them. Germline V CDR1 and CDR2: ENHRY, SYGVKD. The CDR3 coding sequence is TGTGCCATCAGTGATGGAAATTCGGGGGGCAGCAATCAGCCCCAGCATTTT. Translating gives CAISDGNSGGSNQPQHF.

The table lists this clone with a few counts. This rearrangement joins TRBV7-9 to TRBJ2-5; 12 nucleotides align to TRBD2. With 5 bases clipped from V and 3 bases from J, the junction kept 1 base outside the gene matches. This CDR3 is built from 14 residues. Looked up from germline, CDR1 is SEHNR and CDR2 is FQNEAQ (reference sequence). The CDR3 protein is CASSRLAGEETQYF. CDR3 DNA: TGTGCCAGCAGCCGACTAGCGGGAGAAGAGACCCAGTACTTC.

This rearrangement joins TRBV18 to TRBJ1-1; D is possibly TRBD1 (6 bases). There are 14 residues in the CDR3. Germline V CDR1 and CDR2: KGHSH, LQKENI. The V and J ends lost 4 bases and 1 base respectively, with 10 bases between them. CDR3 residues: CASSLGAGNTEAFF. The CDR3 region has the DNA TGTGCCAGCTCACTGGGGGCCGGGAACACTGAAGCTTTCTTT.

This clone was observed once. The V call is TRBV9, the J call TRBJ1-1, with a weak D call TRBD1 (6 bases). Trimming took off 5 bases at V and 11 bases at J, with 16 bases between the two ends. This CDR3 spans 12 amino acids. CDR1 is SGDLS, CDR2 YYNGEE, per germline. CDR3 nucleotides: TGTGCCAGCAGTGGACAGTTAGGGGACGCTTTCTTT. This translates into CASSGQLGDAFF.

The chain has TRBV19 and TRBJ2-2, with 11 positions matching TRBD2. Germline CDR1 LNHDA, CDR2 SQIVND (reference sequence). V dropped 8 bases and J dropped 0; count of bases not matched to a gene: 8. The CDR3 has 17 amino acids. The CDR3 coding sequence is TGTGCCAGTGGGGGACTAGCGGAGCCAGCGAACACCGGGGAGCTGTTTTTT. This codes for CASGGLAEPANTGELFF. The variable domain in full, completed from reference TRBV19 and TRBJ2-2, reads DGGITQSPKYLFRKEGQNVTLSCEQNLNHDAMYWYRQDPGQGLRLIYYSQIVNDFQKGDIAEGYSVSREKKESFPLTVTSAQKNPTAFYLCASGGLAEPANTGELFFGEGSRLTVL.

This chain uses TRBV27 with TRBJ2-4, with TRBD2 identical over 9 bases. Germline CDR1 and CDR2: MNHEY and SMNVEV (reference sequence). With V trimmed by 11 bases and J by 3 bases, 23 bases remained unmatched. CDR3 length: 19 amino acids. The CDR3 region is CAATPLSGGRVLGKNIQYF. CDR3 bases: TGTGCCGCAACGCCCCTATCTGGCGGGAGGGTACTCGGCAAAAACATTCAGTACTTC.

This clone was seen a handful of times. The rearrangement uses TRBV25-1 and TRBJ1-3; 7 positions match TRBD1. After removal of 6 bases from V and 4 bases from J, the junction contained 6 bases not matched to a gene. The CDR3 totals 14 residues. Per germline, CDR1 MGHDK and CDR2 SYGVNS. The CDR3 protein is CASSTGAGGNTIYF. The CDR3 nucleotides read TGTGCCAGCAGCACAGGGGCCGGAGGAAACACCATATATTTT.

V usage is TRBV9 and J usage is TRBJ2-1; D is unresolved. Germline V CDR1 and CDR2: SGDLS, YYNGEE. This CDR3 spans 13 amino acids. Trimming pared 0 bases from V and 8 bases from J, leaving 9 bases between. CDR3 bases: TGTGCCAGCAGCGTAGTCAGTTCGTATGAGCAGTTCTTC. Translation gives CASSVVSSYEQFF. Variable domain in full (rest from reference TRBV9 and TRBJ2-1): DSGVTQTPKHLITATGQRVTLRCSPRSGDLSVYWYQQSLDQGLQFLIQYYNGEERAKGNILERFSAQQFPDLHSELNLSSLELGDSALYFCASSVVSSYEQFFGPGTRLTVL.

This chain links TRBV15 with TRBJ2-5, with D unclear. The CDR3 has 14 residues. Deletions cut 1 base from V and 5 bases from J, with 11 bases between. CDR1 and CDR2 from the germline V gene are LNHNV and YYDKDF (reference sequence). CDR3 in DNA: TGTGCCACCAGCAGAGTGCCAGTGTGGGAGACCCAGTACTTC. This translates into CATSRVPVWETQYF.

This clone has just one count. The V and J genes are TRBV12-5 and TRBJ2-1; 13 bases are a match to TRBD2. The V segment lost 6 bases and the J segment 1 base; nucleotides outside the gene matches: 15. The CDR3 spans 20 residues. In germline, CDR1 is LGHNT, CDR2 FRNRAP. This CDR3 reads CASGFRGLAGWPESYNEQFF. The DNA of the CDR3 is TGTGCTAGTGGATTCCGGGGACTAGCGGGATGGCCCGAGTCCTACAATGAGCAGTTCTTC.

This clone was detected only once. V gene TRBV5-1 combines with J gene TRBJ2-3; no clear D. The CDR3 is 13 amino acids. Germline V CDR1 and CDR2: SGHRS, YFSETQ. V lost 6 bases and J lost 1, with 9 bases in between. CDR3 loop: CASTPGGTDTQYF. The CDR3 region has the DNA TGCGCCAGCACCCCAGGCGGCACAGATACGCAGTATTTT.

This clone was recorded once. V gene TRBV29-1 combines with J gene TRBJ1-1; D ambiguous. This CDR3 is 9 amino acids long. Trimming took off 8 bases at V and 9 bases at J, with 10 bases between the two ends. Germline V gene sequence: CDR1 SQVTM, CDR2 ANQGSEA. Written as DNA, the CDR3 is TGCAGCATAGGGAGTCAAGCTTTCTTT. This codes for CSIGSQAFF.

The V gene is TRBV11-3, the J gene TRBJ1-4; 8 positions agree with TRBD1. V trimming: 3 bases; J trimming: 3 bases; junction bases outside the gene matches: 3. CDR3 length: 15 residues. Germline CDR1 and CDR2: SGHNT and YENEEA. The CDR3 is CASSFLTGANEKLFF. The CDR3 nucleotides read TGTGCCAGCAGCTTTCTGACAGGGGCTAATGAAAAACTGTTTTTT.

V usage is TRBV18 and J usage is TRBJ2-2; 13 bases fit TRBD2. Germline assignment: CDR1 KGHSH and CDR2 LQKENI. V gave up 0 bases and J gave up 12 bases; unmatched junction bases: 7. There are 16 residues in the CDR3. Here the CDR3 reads CASSPPGTSGVLKLFF. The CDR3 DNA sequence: TGTGCCAGCTCACCACCGGGGACTAGCGGGGTCTTGAAGCTGTTTTTT.

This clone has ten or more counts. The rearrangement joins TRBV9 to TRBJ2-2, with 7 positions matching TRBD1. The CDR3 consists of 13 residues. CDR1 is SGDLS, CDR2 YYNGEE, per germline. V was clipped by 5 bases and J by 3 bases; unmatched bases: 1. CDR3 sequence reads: CASSDRDTGELFF. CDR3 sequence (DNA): TGTGCCAGCAGTGACAGGGACACCGGGGAGCTGTTTTTT.

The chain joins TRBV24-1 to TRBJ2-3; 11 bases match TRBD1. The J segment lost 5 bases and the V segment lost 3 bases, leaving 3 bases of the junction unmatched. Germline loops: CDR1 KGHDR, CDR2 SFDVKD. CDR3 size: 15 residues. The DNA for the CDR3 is TGTGCCACCAGTGATAGGACAGGGGGCAGAGATACGCAGTATTTT. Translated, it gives CATSDRTGGRDTQYF.